This T cell receptor beta chain was captured in a study of T cells after yellow fever vaccination. Note on this clonotype: Its matching antigen is unknown.

V shed 6 bases, J shed 9 bases, and the junction held 8 bases outside the gene matches. The CDR3 sequence is 13 residues long. Germline-derived CDR1 and CDR2 are SNHLY and FYNNEI. They built TCR cDNA with 5'RACE template switching, a step that put in a universal primer site and UMIs. TCRdb re-called the 5' RACE reads through MiXCR, storing one row per CDR3 protein. The top ten hold approximately 0.84% of the sample, which has about 240,000 distinct CDR3 sequences, 6.9% seen once. Findings and limits, study-wide: Clones from primary vaccination mostly reappeared after the booster (around 96% CD4, approximately 88% CD8).

This chain uses TRBV2 with TRBJ2-1, with 7 bases that match TRBD1. Material: CD4+ T cells sorted from PBMCs, obtained 15 days after the yellow fever booster vaccination. The receptor was isolated from a man between 25 and 39 years old who received the YFV17D yellow fever vaccine. In DNA, the CDR3 is TGTGCCAGCAGGGGGCAGGGGGTGGGTGAGCAGTTCTTC. Protein: CASRGQGVGEQFF.